The next 11 T cell receptor beta chains were all read from a single sample in a study of cytomegalovirus exposure and HLA in healthy donors. Profiled with immunoSEQ multiplex PCR; TCRdb holds only in-frame clones, not every one. This table has over 150,000 clones, about 85% appearing once. Sequencing used PBMCs. These receptors were taken from a man aged 18 to 35 in good health and CMV-seropositive.

In its sample, this clone was seen a few times. The chain couples TRBV19 to TRBJ1-2; D is perhaps TRBD1 (6 bases). CDR1 and CDR2 from the germline V gene are LNHDA and SQIVND (reference sequence). The CDR3 spans 15 residues. V shed 4 bases and J shed 2 bases, with 14 bases lying between them. As DNA, the CDR3 is TGTGCCAGTAGTACCCCGACAGGAGTAAACTATGGCTACACCTTC. This gives the protein CASSTPTGVNYGYTF.

The rearrangement uses TRBV9 and TRBJ2-5, with 7 bases matching TRBD2. The V gene's germline CDR1 is SGDLS and CDR2 YYNGEE. This CDR3 region has 15 residues. V lost 0 bases and J lost 5; bases outside the gene matches: 7. The CDR3 DNA reads as TGTGCCAGCAGCGTAGAGGCGGGAGAACGGGAGACCCAGTACTTC. Translated: CASSVEAGERETQYF.

J is TRBJ1-1 and V is TRBV28, with D possibly being TRBD1 (6 bases). The CDR3 is 13 residues long. Per the germline V gene, CDR1 is MDHEN and CDR2 is SYDVKM. V shed 7 bases and J shed 3 bases, with 12 bases lying between them. The CDR3 sequence: CASKRRGDTEAFF. The CDR3 DNA reads TGTGCCAGCAAGCGCAGGGGAGACACTGAAGCTTTCTTT.

The chain carries TRBV9 and TRBJ1-2; TRBD1 matches 10 bases. V was clipped by 3 bases and J by 5 bases; unmatched bases: 7. The CDR3 has 15 residues. The germline V gene encodes CDR1 SGDLS and CDR2 YYNGEE. CDR3 in amino acids: CASSGTGTGAYGYTF. The CDR3 nucleotides read TGTGCCAGCAGCGGGACCGGGACAGGGGCGTATGGCTACACCTTC.

V is TRBV9 and J is TRBJ1-2; D perhaps matches TRBD1 (5 bases). The ends were cut back, 5 bases at V and 8 bases at J, with 13 bases in the middle. The germline gives CDR1 SGDLS, CDR2 YYNGEE. There are 12 residues in the CDR3. For the CDR3, the DNA is TGTGCCAGCAGTTGTAGGGGTAGAGGCTACACCTTC. Amino acids: CASSCRGRGYTF.

The J gene is TRBJ1-2, the V gene TRBV5-1, with 8 bases aligning to TRBD1. The junction had 15 bases not matched to a gene; V was cut back by 4 bases and J by 4 bases. The CDR3 has 17 residues. In germline, CDR1 is SGHRS, CDR2 YFSETQ. CDR3 sequence reads: CASSDRTGNGPIYGYTF. The CDR3 region has the DNA TGCGCCAGCAGCGACAGGACAGGGAACGGCCCTATCTATGGCTACACCTTC.

J is TRBJ2-7 and V is TRBV2, with TRBD1 as a possible D gene (5 bases). V lost 1 base and J 0 bases, leaving 7 bases between the germline ends. This CDR3 is built from 14 residues. Germline V gives CDR1 SNHLY, CDR2 FYNNEI. The CDR3 DNA is TGTGCCAGCAGTGAAGGGGGCGCCTCCTACGAGCAGTACTTC. It is translated as CASSEGGASYEQYF.

V usage is TRBV27 and J usage is TRBJ1-1; TRBD1 agrees at 9 bases. V shed 6 bases, J shed 11 bases, and the junction held 10 bases outside the gene matches. The CDR3 totals 13 residues. Germline V gene sequence: CDR1 MNHEY, CDR2 SMNVEV (reference sequence). Here the CDR3 DNA reads TGTGCCAGCAGCCCAGGACAGGGGAGGTGGGCTTTCTTT. Amino acid sequence: CASSPGQGRWAFF.

This chain joins TRBV12-5 and TRBJ1-2; 7 positions agree with TRBD1. The J segment lost 3 bases and the V segment lost 8 bases, leaving 6 bases of the junction unmatched. This CDR3 region has 13 residues. The germline CDR1 and CDR2 sequences are LGHNT and FRNRAP. The CDR3: CASSTGVYYGYTF. The CDR3 nucleotides are TGTGCTAGTTCAACAGGGGTTTACTATGGCTACACCTTC.

The CDR3 here is CASSLERAGLQYEQYF. The CDR3 region has the DNA TGTGCCAGCAGCTTAGAGAGAGCGGGACTCCAGTACGAGCAGTACTTC. This sequence joins TRBV11-2 and TRBJ2-7; TRBD2 matches 7 bases. The CDR3 totals 16 residues. The J segment lost 4 bases and the V segment lost 0 bases, leaving 9 bases of the junction unmatched. Germline V gene sequence: CDR1 SGHAT, CDR2 FQNNGV.

V gene TRBV30 combines with J gene TRBJ2-3, with 8 bases aligning to TRBD2. Unmatched junction bases numbered 11, after V lost 3 bases and J lost 6 bases. The CDR3 spans 15 residues. CDR1 is GTSNPN and CDR2 is SVGIG in the germline V gene (reference sequence). CDR3 nucleotides: TGTGCCTGGAGCCCCCGGGGGGGAAGGAGGGATACGCAGTATTTT. It translates to CAWSPRGGRRDTQYF.